These T cell receptor beta chains were read from a single sample in a study of blood T cell repertoires in COVID-19. Generated by immunoSEQ multiplex PCR, the TCRdb table keeps only in-frame clones and is missing some. The sample lists about 160,000 clones; around 82% were seen once. Sequenced sample: peripheral blood. The receptors stem from an elderly man with COVID-19, enrolled during active disease. Each CDR3 is given with its conserved first and last residue. The order of the fields is D gene, clone size, V gene, J gene, CDR3 DNA, CDR3 protein. D genes are given only for firm matches. Rows may omit the clone size; those that give it use once, few, many or a size class.

NA	NA	TRBV2	TRBJ2-3	TGTGCCAGCAGTGCTTCTAGCGCAGATACGCAGTATTTT	CASSASSADTQYF
NA	NA	TRBV15	TRBJ1-4	TGTGCCACCAGCTCCGAGCCTTACGGTAATGAAAAACTGTTTTTT	CATSSEPYGNEKLFF
NA	few	TRBV3-1/TRBV3-2	TRBJ1-2	TGTGCCAGCAGCCATGAACTTGACAGACGCTATGGCTACACCTTC	CASSHELDRRYGYTF
NA	NA	TRBV29-1	TRBJ1-5	TGCAGCGTTGAATACCTCCCCGGGTCCCAGCATTTT	CSVEYLPGSQHF
NA	once	TRBV27	TRBJ1-1	TGTGCCAGCAGCCAACAGGGCAGTGACGGTGAAGCTTTCTTT	CASSQQGSDGEAFF
TRBD1	few	TRBV19	TRBJ1-5	TGTGCCAGTAGATGGACGACAGGGAGGAATCAGCCCCAGCATTTT	CASRWTTGRNQPQHF
NA	NA	TRBV18	TRBJ2-6	TGTGCCAGCTCACCGGCGGCTAGCGCTTTCCTCTCTGGGGCCAACGTCCTGACTTTC	CASSPAASAFLSGANVLTF
TRBD1	once	TRBV19	TRBJ2-5	TGTGCCAGTAGTAATACAGGGGGCTACGGAGAGACCCAGTACTTC	CASSNTGGYGETQYF
NA	NA	TRBV28	TRBJ1-5	TGTGCCAGCAGTGCGTACTTAGCCGCGAGCTATCAGCCCCAGCATTTT	CASSAYLAASYQPQHF
NA	once	TRBV19	TRBJ1-1	TGTGCCAGTAGTATAGATCTTTCAGGGTCCACTGAAGCTTTCTTT	CASSIDLSGSTEAFF
NA	NA	TRBV5-4	TRBJ2-3	TGTGCCAGCAGCTTAGTTGGCGGGGATACGCAGTATTTT	CASSLVGGDTQYF